The rows below give T cell receptor beta chains drawn from one sample of a study of pediatric ulcerative colitis. Profiling relied on immunoSEQ multiplex PCR, and the TCRdb table lists in-frame clones only, not all of them. The sample lists 25,000 to 35,000 clones, around 82% occurring once. The source material was blood. These receptors were taken from a boy between 5 and 17 years old with severe ulcerative colitis. Both conserved end residues are part of each CDR3. Each record gives: clone size, V gene, J gene, D gene, CDR3 DNA, CDR3 protein. D genes are given only for firm matches. Clone sizes are given selectively: once, few, many, or a class where the clone is expanded.

>.|TRBV6-5|TRBJ2-7|.
TGTGCCAGCAGTTACTTTGGACAGAGTAGGTCCTACGAGCAGTACTTC
CASSYFGQSRSYEQYF
>.|TRBV5-6|TRBJ1-2|.
TGTGCCAGCAGCACAGCGCTCGAAGGCTACACCTTC
CASSTALEGYTF
>.|TRBV30|TRBJ2-5|.
TGTGCCTGGGCCCCAGGAAGAGAGACCCAGTACTTC
CAWAPGRETQYF
>.|TRBV5-1|TRBJ2-5|.
TGCGCCAGCAGCTTGTGGGCGGCCCAAGAGACCCAGTACTTC
CASSLWAAQETQYF
>.|TRBV4-1|TRBJ2-5|TRBD1
TGCGCCAGCAGCCACCCGGGCCTATCTAAGGGGGCCCTCCAAGAGACCCAGTACTTC
CASSHPGLSKGALQETQYF
>.|TRBV30|TRBJ2-7|TRBD1
TGTGCCTGGAGTGCCCGATTGGGGGACAGCTACGAGCAGTACTTC
CAWSARLGDSYEQYF
>.|TRBV5-4|TRBJ2-7|.
TGTGCCAGCAGCTTGTATGAGGGTCGCTCCTACGAGCAGTACTTC
CASSLYEGRSYEQYF
>.|TRBV5-4|TRBJ1-6|.
TGTGCCAGCAGCTCCAGGTCAGGGTCCCTAAATTCACCCCTCCACTTT
CASSSRSGSLNSPLHF
>.|TRBV5-1|TRBJ2-7|.
TGCGCCAGCACCCCAGACAGCTCCTACGAGCAGTACTTC
CASTPDSSYEQYF
>.|TRBV19|TRBJ2-5|TRBD1
TGTGCCAGTAGTATCTTGGGACAGGGAGGTTTTGAGACCCAGTACTTC
CASSILGQGGFETQYF
>few|TRBV9|TRBJ2-3|.
TGTGCCAGCAGCGTAGCTGGGACAAACCTCAGATACGCGCAGTATTTT
CASSVAGTNLRYAQYF
>.|TRBV6-6|TRBJ2-7|.
TGTGCCAGCAGTTACGGACAGCCCTACGAGCAGTACTTC
CASSYGQPYEQYF
>once|TRBV10-3|TRBJ1-1|.
TGTGCCATCAGAGTACAGAGAATGAACACTGAAGCTTTCTTT
CAIRVQRMNTEAFF
>.|TRBV9|TRBJ2-3|.
TGTGCCAGCAGCGTAGATGGGCTGGGAGCTAGCGTGGACCCCGTAACAGATACGCAGTATTTT
CASSVDGLGASVDPVTDTQYF
>.|TRBV6-6|TRBJ1-4|.
TGTGCCACCCCCCATACAGGGAGTAGGGAAAAACTGTTTTTT
CATPHTGSREKLFF
>.|TRBV13|TRBJ2-3|TRBD2
TGTGCCAGCAGCTCGACTAGCGGGGGACCTAGCACAGATACGCAGTATTTT
CASSSTSGGPSTDTQYF
>.|TRBV6-5|TRBJ1-2|.
TGTGCCAGCCACAGGGACCACTATGGCTACACCTTC
CASHRDHYGYTF
>.|TRBV30|TRBJ2-1|.
TGTGCCTGGGCCCGCCCGGGGTCTCCCTACAATGAGCAGTTCTTC
CAWARPGSPYNEQFF
>.|TRBV18|TRBJ2-3|TRBD2
TGTGCCAGCTCACCAGCCAACAGCGCGATTAGCGGGTATGACACAGATACGCAGTATTTT
CASSPANSAISGYDTDTQYF
>.|TRBV5-1|TRBJ2-5|.
TGCGCCACCAATCTGGGGGAGACCCAGTACTTC
CATNLGETQYF
>.|TRBV29-1|TRBJ2-1|.
TGCAGCGTTGATGGCGGGGGCGATGAGCAGTTCTTC
CSVDGGGDEQFF
>.|TRBV7-3|TRBJ2-5|.
TGTGCCAGCAGCCCCGAAGAATCTATCCTAGAGACCCAGTACTTC
CASSPEESILETQYF
>.|TRBV11-3|TRBJ2-1|TRBD2
TGTGCCAGCAGCTTGGATAGCGGGGGGGCCCACAATGAGCAGTTCTTC
CASSLDSGGAHNEQFF
>once|TRBV6-5|TRBJ2-7|.
TGTGCCAGCAGTACGACAGCCGCTAAGCAGTACTTC
CASSTTAAKQYF
>.|TRBV11-3|TRBJ2-2|.
TGTGCCAGCAGCGTCAAGGCCTCCCCCAACGGGGAGCTGTTTTTT
CASSVKASPNGELFF
>.|TRBV25-1|TRBJ2-7|TRBD1
TGTGCCAGCAGTGAAATGCAGGGGGTAGAAGAGACCTACGAGCAGTACTTC
CASSEMQGVEETYEQYF
>.|TRBV5-1|TRBJ1-2|.
TGCGCCAGCAGCTTGAGTCAAGGTCATGGCTACACCTTC
CASSLSQGHGYTF
>.|TRBV2|TRBJ1-1|.
TGTGCCAGCAGCCCCCTGGCAGTGAACACTGAAGCTTTCTTT
CASSPLAVNTEAFF
>once|TRBV9|TRBJ1-2|.
TGTGCCAGCAGCTCGGGGGAATATGGCTACACCTTC
CASSSGEYGYTF
>.|TRBV9|TRBJ1-1|.
TGTGCCAGCAGCGCGCTTGGGGGTAATTCGGCGGCTTTCTTT
CASSALGGNSAAFF
>.|TRBV5-1|TRBJ2-7|TRBD1
TGCGCCAGCAGCCCGACAGGGGGGACCTACGAGCAGTACTTC
CASSPTGGTYEQYF
>.|TRBV9|TRBJ1-6|TRBD1
TGTGCCAGCAGCGTAGATGTCGGGACAGGGGGTTCACCCCTCCACTTT
CASSVDVGTGGSPLHF
>.|TRBV20-1|TRBJ2-5|.
TGCAGTGCTCCCTTGGCTCGAGAGTACTTC
CSAPLAREYF
>.|TRBV5-6|TRBJ1-2|.
TGTGCCAGCAGCTTGGACAATCTTGGCTACACCTTC
CASSLDNLGYTF
>.|TRBV9|TRBJ2-5|TRBD1
TGTGCCAGCAACGGACAGGGATCTCGTCGAGAGACCCAGTACTTC
CASNGQGSRRETQYF
>.|TRBV7-3|TRBJ2-3|.
TGTGCCAACATCGGATACCCGTCTGGCACAGATACGCAGTATTTT
CANIGYPSGTDTQYF
>.|TRBV4-3|TRBJ1-6|.
TGCGCCAGCAGCATTGGACAAGCCTATAATTCACCCCTCCACTTT
CASSIGQAYNSPLHF
>.|TRBV30|TRBJ1-2|.
TGTGCCTGGAGGGGCCTCCTATTTAACTATGGCTACACCTTC
CAWRGLLFNYGYTF
>.|TRBV19|TRBJ1-5|.
TGTGCCAGTAGTATCGGGAGATATAGCAATCAGCCCCAGCATTTT
CASSIGRYSNQPQHF
>.|TRBV6-1|TRBJ1-2|.
TGTGCCAGCAGTGAGGATACTTATACGGCTGGCTACACCTTC
CASSEDTYTAGYTF
>.|TRBV15|TRBJ1-4|.
TGTGCCACCAGCAGAGGTGCAACTAATGAAAAACTGTTTTTT
CATSRGATNEKLFF